This is a list of T cell receptor beta chains from one sample in a study of cytomegalovirus exposure and HLA in healthy donors. Clones were read by immunoSEQ multiplex PCR, and TCRdb kept only the in-frame ones, dropping some. Of about 160,000 clones in the sample, about 65% were seen once. Sequenced: PBMCs. The source is a man in his forties or fifties in good health and CMV-seropositive. Both conserved end residues are part of each CDR3. Each record gives: D gene, clone size, J gene, V gene, CDR3 DNA, CDR3 protein. D genes are given only for firm matches. The size of a clone is reported for some rows only, either as once, few or many, or as a class for expanded clones.

- | - | TRBJ1-4 | TRBV2 | TGTGCCATCACGATCCCCTTAGGGGGTGAAAAACTGTTTTTT | CAITIPLGGEKLFF
TRBD1 | few | TRBJ2-4 | TRBV19 | TGTGCCAGTAGTGTGAGGGGGCTCGATTTAAGCATTCAGTACTTC | CASSVRGLDLSIQYF
TRBD1 | - | TRBJ2-2 | TRBV5-1 | TGCGCCAGCAGCCCCCGTCCACCCGGGACAGGGATTGCCGGGGAGCTGTTTTTT | CASSPRPPGTGIAGELFF
- | - | TRBJ2-7 | TRBV11-2 | TGTGCCAGCAGCTGGCAGTACTACGAGCAGTACTTC | CASSWQYYEQYF
TRBD1 | - | TRBJ2-7 | TRBV5-1 | TGCGCCAGCAGCCGGGACAGGGGATCCTACGAGCAGTACTTC | CASSRDRGSYEQYF
TRBD1 | - | TRBJ1-6 | TRBV7-9 | TGTGCCAGCAGCATGGGGACAGGTGATAATTCACCCCTCCACTTT | CASSMGTGDNSPLHF
- | once | TRBJ1-1 | TRBV29-1 | TGCAGCGCCCGCAGGACTGAAGCTTTCTTT | CSARRTEAFF
- | - | TRBJ1-1 | TRBV11-3 | TGTGCCAGCAGCTTAATTAAGGGGATGGCTTTCTTT | CASSLIKGMAFF
TRBD1 | few | TRBJ2-7 | TRBV30 | TGTGCCTGGAGCTCCAGGGAGACAGGGGCTCAAAGGCAGTACTTC | CAWSSRETGAQRQYF
- | - | TRBJ2-2 | TRBV19 | TGTGCCAGTAGTATAGCCACCCGGTTGGCCGGGGAGCTGTTTTTT | CASSIATRLAGELFF
- | many | TRBJ1-5 | TRBV23-1 | TGCGCCAGCGGGGGGGACCTCAATCAGCCCCAGCATTTT | CASGGDLNQPQHF
TRBD2 | - | TRBJ2-7 | TRBV19 | TGTGCCAGTAGTATATTGGGGGGGAGTACAAACCACTACGAGCAGTACTTC | CASSILGGSTNHYEQYF
- | few | TRBJ2-2 | TRBV2 | TGTGCCAGCAGTGAGGAGTACACCGGGGAGCTGTTTTTT | CASSEEYTGELFF